The rows below give T cell receptor beta chains drawn from one sample of a study of shared clonotypes between healthy human individuals. TCRdb's copy holds only in-frame clones and misses some; the assay was immunoSEQ multiplex PCR. This sample has about 490,000 clones, with over 70% found just once. The sample was PBMCs. Source of these receptors: a woman between 35 and 50 years old in good health. Some clones in this sample may be carry-over from other donors' samples. The CDR3 runs from the conserved cysteine through the conserved F or W. The D gene is left open where the match is weak. Expanded clones are given a class, and other clones once, few, many or no size at all.

D	size	V	J	DNA	CDR3
TRBD2	NA	TRBV19	TRBJ2-1	TGTGCCAGTAGTAAGGCTAGCGGGCCATACAATGAGCAGTTCTTC	CASSKASGPYNEQFF
TRBD2	NA	TRBV28	TRBJ2-1	TGTGCCAGCAGTTCGGGGGGACTAGCGGGGAATGAGCAGTTCTTC	CASSSGGLAGNEQFF
TRBD1	NA	TRBV7-9	TRBJ2-1	TGTGCCAGCAGCCTAGCCGGGACAGACAACAATGAGCAGTTCTTC	CASSLAGTDNNEQFF
TRBD2	NA	TRBV29-1	TRBJ2-3	TGCAACATCCCGGGACTAGTAGGGGGGCGCGCAGATACGCAGTATTTT	CNIPGLVGGRADTQYF
NA	NA	TRBV5-1	TRBJ2-2	TGCGCCAGCAGCTTGGAGCTTAGGATTAACACCGGGGAGCTGTTTTTT	CASSLELRINTGELFF
NA	NA	TRBV18	TRBJ2-2	TGTGCCAGCTCGCCAAACCGTTGGCTGGATTACACCGGGGAGCTGTTTTTT	CASSPNRWLDYTGELFF
NA	NA	TRBV28	TRBJ2-2	TGTGCCAGCAGCTTCGGCGGATACAACACCGGGGAGCTGTTTTTT	CASSFGGYNTGELFF
NA	NA	TRBV5-4	TRBJ2-7	TGTGCCAGCAGCTTTGGGCTAGCAGAAGCCTACGAGCAGTACTTC	CASSFGLAEAYEQYF
NA	NA	TRBV19	TRBJ2-3	TGTGCCAGTTCCCGTTGGTTGGCAAGGCACACAGATACGCAGTATTTT	CASSRWLARHTDTQYF
NA	many	TRBV18	TRBJ1-5	TGTGCCAGCTCACCGGGCCGCAATAGCAATCAGCCCCAGCATTTT	CASSPGRNSNQPQHF
NA	NA	TRBV5-4	TRBJ1-4	TGTGCCAGCAGCTTGGACAGCGCCACTGAAAAACTGTTTTTT	CASSLDSATEKLFF
NA	NA	TRBV7-6	TRBJ1-2	TGTGCCAGCAGCCTCAGCAATGTAGGGGGTTCGGACTACACCTTC	CASSLSNVGGSDYTF
NA	NA	TRBV19	TRBJ1-1	TGTGCCAGTAGTGAAGGAGCCATGAACACTGAAGCTTTCTTT	CASSEGAMNTEAFF
NA	once	TRBV7-2	TRBJ2-1	TGTGCCAGCAGCTTGACGGGCTACAATGAGCAGTTCTTC	CASSLTGYNEQFF
TRBD1	NA	TRBV30	TRBJ1-3	TGTGCCTGGATGTCGTTGGGACAGAGCTCTGGAAACACCATATATTTT	CAWMSLGQSSGNTIYF
TRBD1	NA	TRBV10-3	TRBJ1-4	TGTGCCATCAGTGAACACGACAGGGGGAATGAAAAACTGTTTTTT	CAISEHDRGNEKLFF
TRBD2	NA	TRBV14	TRBJ2-5	TGTGCCAGCAGCCAATTCCTAGCGGGAGGGCAAGAGACCCAGTACTTC	CASSQFLAGGQETQYF
NA	NA	TRBV4-2	TRBJ1-1	TGTGCCAGCAGCCGAGGGGCAGGCTGGGAGGGGACTGAAGCTTTCTTT	CASSRGAGWEGTEAFF